This is a list of T cell receptor beta chains from one sample in a study of tumor T cells in aggressive B-cell lymphoma. TCRdb's table, derived via immunoSEQ multiplex PCR, lists solely in-frame clones and lacks some. The repertoire holds about 5,600 clones, approximately 82% seen once, with roughly 2.8% in the top ten. Sequencing was performed on tumor tissue. Receptor source: an adult with diffuse large B cell lymphoma. Each CDR3 is given with its conserved first and last residue. D genes are given only for firm matches. Some rows have no size entry. The others give once, few or many, or a class for an expanded clone.

J	size	V	D	CDR3	DNA
TRBJ2-3	.	TRBV27	TRBD2	CASSLLAGATDTQYF	TGTGCCAGCAGTCTCCTAGCGGGAGCCACAGATACGCAGTATTTT
TRBJ2-7	.	TRBV21-1	.	CASSGSTDPFPEQYF	TGTGCCAGCAGCGGCTCAACAGATCCCTTTCCCGAGCAGTACTTC
TRBJ1-4	.	TRBV6-6	.	CASSSPREKLFF	TGTGCCAGCAGTTCCCCACGGGAAAAACTGTTTTTT
TRBJ2-1	.	TRBV28	TRBD1	CASSPRTGWREQFF	TGTGCCAGCAGTCCCCGGACAGGGTGGCGTGAGCAGTTCTTC
TRBJ2-1	.	TRBV4-2	TRBD2	CASSQVASGSGNEQFF	TGTGCCAGCAGCCAAGTTGCTAGCGGGAGCGGCAATGAGCAGTTCTTC
TRBJ2-2	.	TRBV5-1	.	CASSRTWGDTGELFF	TGCGCCAGCAGCAGGACCTGGGGGGACACCGGGGAGCTGTTTTTT
TRBJ1-2	.	TRBV10-3	.	CAIQGTGTLGGYTF	TGTGCCATCCAAGGCACAGGGACGCTCGGCGGCTACACCTTC
TRBJ1-2	.	TRBV6-5	TRBD1	CASRPDRGYGYTF	TGTGCCAGCAGACCCGACAGGGGCTATGGCTACACCTTC
TRBJ1-4	.	TRBV2	.	CASSDLLAGENEKLFF	TGTGCCAGCAGTGATCTACTCGCGGGGGAGAATGAAAAACTGTTTTTT
TRBJ2-7	.	TRBV27	.	CASRGQGWNEQYF	TGTGCCAGCAGAGGTCAGGGGTGGAACGAGCAGTACTTC
TRBJ1-3	.	TRBV4-3	.	CASSLASTGNTIYF	TGCGCCAGCAGCCTCGCGTCTACTGGAAACACCATATATTTT
TRBJ2-7	.	TRBV11-2	TRBD1	CASSTGTGGEQYF	TGTGCCAGCAGCACCGGGACAGGGGGCGAGCAGTACTTC
TRBJ2-1	.	TRBV27	TRBD2	CASSLSLTSGTEFF	TGTGCCAGCAGTCTCTCCCTGACTAGCGGGACGGAGTTCTTC
TRBJ1-2	once	TRBV6-4	.	CASSEVWAAGGYTF	TGTGCCAGCAGTGAAGTGTGGGCAGCGGGCGGCTACACCTTC
TRBJ1-5	.	TRBV19	.	CASSKDTYQPQHF	TGTGCCAGTAGTAAAGATACTTATCAGCCCCAGCATTTT
TRBJ2-2	.	TRBV19	TRBD1	CASITGQVNTGELFF	TGTGCCAGTATTACGGGACAGGTGAACACCGGGGAGCTGTTTTTT
TRBJ1-4	.	TRBV10-3	.	CAIGEREKLFF	TGTGCCATCGGGGAGAGGGAAAAACTGTTTTTT
TRBJ2-3	.	TRBV7-2	TRBD1	CASSSQGQGALGGNTQYF	TGTGCCAGCAGCTCCCAAGGACAGGGGGCCCTCGGGGGCAATACGCAGTATTTT
TRBJ2-7	.	TRBV4-1	.	CASSQGSDSSYEQYF	TGCGCCAGCAGCCAAGGTTCAGACAGTTCCTACGAGCAGTACTTC
TRBJ2-7	.	TRBV6-5	.	CASSYGRHTYEQYF	TGTGCCAGCAGTTACGGGAGACACACCTACGAGCAGTACTTC
TRBJ2-7	.	TRBV28	TRBD1	CASSAPGQGTDEQYF	TGTGCCAGCAGTGCCCCGGGACAGGGGACCGACGAGCAGTACTTC
TRBJ1-5	.	TRBV6-1	.	CASSEGSYQPQHF	TGTGCCAGCAGTGAAGGTTCGTATCAGCCCCAGCATTTT
TRBJ1-5	.	TRBV7-6	.	CASSLGGVHQPQHF	TGTGCCAGCAGCTTAGGGGGAGTCCATCAGCCCCAGCATTTT
TRBJ1-4	.	TRBV6-5	.	CASSRPGEEKLFF	TGTGCCAGCAGTAGGCCAGGGGAAGAAAAACTGTTTTTT
TRBJ2-1	.	TRBV9	TRBD2	CASSVGVWAGDEQFF	TGTGCCAGCAGCGTTGGAGTTTGGGCGGGAGATGAGCAGTTCTTC
TRBJ2-3	.	TRBV5-1	TRBD2	CASNPGTRTDTQYF	TGCGCCAGCAATCCCGGGACTAGGACAGATACGCAGTATTTT
TRBJ2-7	.	TRBV9	.	CASSVGLAGVYEQYF	TGTGCCAGCAGCGTAGGGCTAGCTGGGGTCTACGAGCAGTACTTC
TRBJ2-3	.	TRBV28	.	CASRRGRGDTQYF	TGTGCCAGCAGGAGAGGGCGGGGAGATACGCAGTATTTT
TRBJ2-3	.	TRBV5-4	TRBD2	CASSAIAGGSTDTQYF	TGTGCCAGCAGCGCGATAGCGGGAGGTAGCACAGATACGCAGTATTTT
TRBJ2-7	.	TRBV2	.	CASRQENYEQYF	TGTGCCAGCAGACAGGAGAACTACGAGCAGTACTTC
TRBJ1-5	.	TRBV6-1	TRBD1	CASLGQESNQPQHF	TGTGCCAGCCTGGGACAGGAGAGCAATCAGCCCCAGCATTTT
TRBJ1-1	.	TRBV28	.	CASSLEGRYTEAFF	TGTGCCAGCAGTTTGGAGGGGCGCTACACTGAAGCTTTCTTT
TRBJ2-3	.	TRBV9	TRBD2	CASSVQLAGVTDTQYF	TGTGCCAGCAGCGTGCAGTTAGCGGGAGTCACAGACACGCAGTATTTT
TRBJ2-5	once	TRBV18	.	CASSPGQQETQYF	TGTGCCAGCTCACCCGGACAGCAAGAGACCCAGTACTTC
TRBJ2-1	.	TRBV9	.	CASSVRLQSEQFF	TGTGCCAGCAGCGTGAGACTACAAAGTGAGCAGTTCTTC
TRBJ2-7	.	TRBV18	TRBD1	CASSSWDRGNYEQYF	TGTGCCAGCTCTTCTTGGGACAGGGGAAACTACGAGCAGTACTTC
TRBJ1-1	.	TRBV6-5	.	CASSYSTANTEAFF	TGTGCCAGCAGTTACTCGACAGCTAACACTGAAGCTTTTTTT
TRBJ1-1	.	TRBV29-1	TRBD1	CSGRGQGNTEAFF	TGCAGCGGAAGGGGACAGGGGAACACTGAAGCTTTCTTT
TRBJ2-5	.	TRBV19	.	CASSNRQVETQYF	TGTGCCAGTAGTAATCGTCAGGTCGAGACCCAGTACTTC
TRBJ1-1	.	TRBV10-3	.	CAISDRGDEAFF	TGTGCCATCAGTGACAGGGGTGATGAAGCTTTCTTT
TRBJ2-7	.	TRBV7-9	TRBD2	CASSPGGGRIYEQYF	TGTGCCAGCAGCCCCGGGGGGGGTCGGATCTACGAGCAGTACTTC
TRBJ1-4	.	TRBV5-6	.	CASSLNGATNEKLFF	TGTGCCAGCAGCTTGAACGGAGCAACTAATGAAAAACTGTTTTTT
TRBJ2-2	few	TRBV27	TRBD1	CASSLYAGTGGIGELFF	TGTGCCAGCAGTTTATATGCCGGGACAGGGGGCATCGGGGAGCTGTTTTTT